These 8 T cell receptor beta chains came from one sample sequenced in a study of T cell repertoires in cytomegalovirus infection. One entry per CDR3 protein, called by TCRdb with MiXCR from the reads. Among some 800,000 distinct CDR3 sequences, 25% to 30% were seen once, and the ten largest hold around 13%. These receptors lack a known antigen. Specimen: cultured CD8+ T cells from PBMCs, collected from culture after CMV antigen stimulation. Receptor source: a human donor in good health (CMV status not recorded). Some clones in this sample may be carry-over from other donors' samples.

This clonotype was recorded a few times. This CDR3 is missing its conserved last phenylalanine or tryptophan, likely due to a read error. V gene TRBV12-3 or TRBV12-4 combines with J gene TRBJ2-2; the D gene could be TRBD1 or TRBD2 (5 bases each). CDR3 length equals 15 residues. V was shortened by 4 bases and J by 0 bases, with 9 bases between the two germline ends. The CDR3 spells CASSWGNPNTGELFL. In DNA, the CDR3 is TGTGCCAGCAGTTGGGGGAACCCGAACACCGGGGAGCTGTTTCTT.

This clonotype was seen many times. The CDR3 reads CASSLGWTGTGYV. In DNA, the CDR3 is TGTGCCAGCAGCTTAGGGTGGACAGGGACGGGGTACGTC. The chain employs TRBV7-2 and TRBJ2-7, with 8 bases fitting TRBD1. The CDR3 consists of 13 residues. Germline lookup yields CDR1 SGHTA and CDR2 FQGNSA. The V gene end was trimmed by 1 base and the J gene end by 12 bases; junction bases not matched to a gene: 8.

This sequence joins TRBV4-3 and TRBJ2-2, with 7 bases lining up with TRBD1. Losses at the gene ends were 1 base for V and 7 bases for J; bases not matched to a gene: 6. CDR1 is LGHNA and CDR2 is YSLEER in the germline V gene. CDR3 length: 15 amino acids. Written as DNA, the CDR3 is TGCGCCAGCAGCCAAGGGGGACAGTTTCTCGGGGAGCTGTTTTTT. Its translation: CASSQGGQFLGELFF.

The chain employs TRBV3-1 and TRBJ1-4; no clear D. The CDR3 contains 14 residues. With 0 bases removed from V and 6 bases from J, the gap between germline ends came to 8 bases. CDR1 and CDR2 from the germline V gene are LGHDT and YNNKEL (reference sequence). Here the CDR3 DNA reads TGTGCCAGCAGCCAAGAACAGTCGTATGAAAAACTGTTTTTT. This encodes CASSQEQSYEKLFF.

V is TRBV4-1 and J is TRBJ1-1; TRBD1 might be the D (6 bases). The CDR3 totals 16 residues. Trimming pared 2 bases from V and 1 base from J, leaving 14 bases between. The germline gives CDR1 MGHRA, CDR2 YSYEKL. The CDR3 region is CASSQTRLQGNTEAFF. The CDR3 DNA follows: TGCGCCAGCAGCCAAACAAGATTACAGGGGAACACTGAAGCTTTCTTT.

For the CDR3, the DNA is TGCGCCAGCAGCCAATCCGGGGTTAGCACGGAGCAGTTCTTC. Its translation: CASSQSGVSTEQFF. The chain carries TRBV4-1 and TRBJ2-1, with a possible D match to TRBD2 (5 bases). CDR3 length: 14 amino acids. Germline CDR1 reads MGHRA; CDR2 reads YSYEKL. Trimming cost V 2 bases and J 10 bases, with 15 bases left between them.

V is TRBV6-5 and J is TRBJ2-2, with D possibly TRBD2 on 6 matching bases. V lost 6 bases to trimming and J lost 6 bases, with 17 bases between them. Germline CDR1 reads MNHEY; CDR2 reads SVGAGI. This CDR3 has 15 residues. The CDR3 region is CASSGGGLVAGELFF. For the CDR3, the DNA is TGTGCCAGCAGCGGGGGTGGGCTAGTAGCCGGGGAGCTGTTTTTT.

The rearrangement uses TRBV27 and TRBJ1-6, with a weak D call TRBD1 (5 bases). This CDR3 spans 14 amino acids. Germline V gene data show CDR1 as MNHEY and CDR2 as SMNVEV (reference sequence). V gave up 3 bases and J gave up 5 bases, with 8 bases separating them. The CDR3 DNA reads TGTGCCAGCAGTTTGACAGACCATAATTCACCCCTCCACTTT. Its translation: CASSLTDHNSPLHF.